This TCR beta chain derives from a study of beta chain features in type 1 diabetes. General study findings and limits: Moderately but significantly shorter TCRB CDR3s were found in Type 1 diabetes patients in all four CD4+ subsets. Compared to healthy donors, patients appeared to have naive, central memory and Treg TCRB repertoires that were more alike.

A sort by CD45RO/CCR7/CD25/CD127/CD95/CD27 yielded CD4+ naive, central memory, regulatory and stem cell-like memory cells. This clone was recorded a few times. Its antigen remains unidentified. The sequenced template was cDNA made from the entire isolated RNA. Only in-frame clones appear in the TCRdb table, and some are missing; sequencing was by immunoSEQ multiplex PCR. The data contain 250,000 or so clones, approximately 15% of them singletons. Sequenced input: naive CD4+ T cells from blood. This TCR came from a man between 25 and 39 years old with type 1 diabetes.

The CDR3 loop is CASRLPGQGETQYF. The CDR3 DNA reads TGTGCCAGCAGATTACCCGGACAGGGTGAGACCCAGTACTTC. The chain combines TRBV28 with TRBJ2-5; 8 bases align to TRBD1. J was trimmed by 5 bases and V by 6 bases; bases with no gene match: 8. The length of the CDR3 is 14 residues. From germline, CDR1 is MDHEN and CDR2 SYDVKM.